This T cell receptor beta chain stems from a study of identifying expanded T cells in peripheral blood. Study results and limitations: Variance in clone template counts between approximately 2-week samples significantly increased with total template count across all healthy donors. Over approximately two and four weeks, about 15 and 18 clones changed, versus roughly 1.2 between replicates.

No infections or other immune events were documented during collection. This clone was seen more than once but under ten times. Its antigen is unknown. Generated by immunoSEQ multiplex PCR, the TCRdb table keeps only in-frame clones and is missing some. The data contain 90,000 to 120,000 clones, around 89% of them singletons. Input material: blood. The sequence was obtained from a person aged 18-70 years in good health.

The CDR3 sequence: CASSLYTGGYGYTF. The CDR3 nucleotides are TGTGCCAGCAGCTTGTATACAGGGGGCTATGGCTACACCTTC. The chain links TRBV5-6 to TRBJ1-2; TRBD1 matches 8 bases. CDR1 and CDR2 (germline): SGHDT, YYEEEE. The V gene end was trimmed by 1 base and the J gene end by 4 bases; junction bases not matched to a gene: 3. The CDR3 spans 14 residues.